Listed here are 30 T cell receptor beta chains from one sample, sequenced in a study of cytomegalovirus exposure and HLA in healthy donors. PCR employed 60 Vbeta and 13 Jbeta primers. Some clones are missing from TCRdb's copy, which holds only in-frame ones; the method was immunoSEQ multiplex PCR. Altogether about 140,000 clones are present, 73% being singletons, with the ten largest covering over 1%. Sequencing input: PBMCs. These receptors all come from a woman aged 40 to 49 in good health and CMV-seronegative.

V gene TRBV9 combines with J gene TRBJ2-2; D is possibly TRBD2 (5 bases). The CDR3 has 16 amino acids. Trimming took 2 bases from V and 7 from J, leaving 18 bases between them. CDR1 and CDR2 (germline): SGDLS, YYNGEE. The CDR3 region has the DNA TGTGCCAGCAGCGTCTTTACTCGGGGAGTTGGCGGGGAGCTGTTTTTT. Translated: CASSVFTRGVGGELFF.

The table lists this clone with a few counts. The J gene is TRBJ1-5, the V gene TRBV29-1, with D possibly being TRBD1 (5 bases). The germline V gene has CDR1 SQVTM and CDR2 ANQGSEA. This CDR3 region has 14 residues. The V gene lost 5 bases and the J gene lost 3 bases, with 14 bases spanning the gap. The CDR3 reads CSVTISGYNQPQHF. In nucleotides, the CDR3 is TGCAGCGTTACGATCTCAGGGTACAATCAGCCCCAGCATTTT.

V and J are TRBV4-1 and TRBJ1-2; D is undetermined. From germline, CDR1 is MGHRA and CDR2 YSYEKL. The CDR3 is made up of 13 amino acids. V was pared by 8 bases and J by 6 bases, with 16 bases between. Written as DNA, the CDR3 is TGCGCCAGCGCCTCGGAGGGCGCCGATGGCTACACCTTC. It codes for CASASEGADGYTF.

The V gene is TRBV7-9, the J gene TRBJ2-3; 13 bases agree with TRBD2. The CDR3 has 15 residues. J was trimmed by 6 bases and V by 5 bases; bases with no gene match: 5. Germline-derived CDR1 and CDR2 are SEHNR and FQNEAQ (reference sequence). CDR3 DNA sequence: TGTGCCAGCAGCCGACTAGCGGGGGGCGGGGATACGCAGTATTTT. Translating gives CASSRLAGGGDTQYF. The full variable domain, its missing parts supplied by reference TRBV7-9 and TRBJ2-3, is DTGVSQNPRHKITKRGQNVTFRCDPISEHNRLYWYRQTLGQGPEFLTYFQNEAQLEKSRLLSDRFSAERPKGSFSTLEIQRTEQGDSAMYLCASSRLAGGGDTQYFGPGTRLTVL.

V gene TRBV5-6 combines with J gene TRBJ2-7; 7 positions agree with TRBD1. The CDR3 is made up of 14 amino acids. Germline V gives CDR1 SGHDT, CDR2 YYEEEE. V lost 4 bases to trimming and J lost 4 bases; unmatched junction nucleotides: 8. CDR3 DNA: TGTGCCAGCAGCCAGACAGGGCAAGGGTACGAGCAGTACTTC. It is translated as CASSQTGQGYEQYF. Using reference TRBV5-6 and TRBJ2-7 for the parts outside the CDR3, the full variable domain is DAGVTQSPTHLIKTRGQQVTLRCSPKSGHDTVSWYQQALGQGPQFIFQYYEEEERQRGNFPDRFSGHQFPNYSSELNVNALLLGDSALYLCASSQTGQGYEQYFGPGTRLTVT.

V and J are TRBV5-5 and TRBJ2-5; D perhaps matches TRBD2 (6 bases). Germline CDR1 reads SGHKS; CDR2 reads YYEKEE (reference sequence). Trimming shortened V by 5 bases and J by 0 bases, and 11 bases separated the two germline ends. This CDR3 is 14 amino acids long. The CDR3 DNA reads as TGTGCCAGCAGTACTAGCATCCACCAAGAGACCCAGTACTTC. This translates into CASSTSIHQETQYF.

The genes are TRBV7-8 and TRBJ2-2; 7 nucleotides line up with TRBD1. V shed 3 bases and J 3 bases; nucleotides not matched to a gene: 16. The CDR3 spans 19 residues. Germline CDR1 is SGHVS and CDR2 is FQNEAQ. As DNA, the CDR3 is TGTGCCAGCAGCTTCCCCCGACAGGGATCGATGCGGGACACCGGGGAGCTGTTTTTT. Its translation: CASSFPRQGSMRDTGELFF.

The chain has TRBV10-3 and TRBJ1-1, with 7 bases that match TRBD1. The germline gives CDR1 ENHRY, CDR2 SYGVKD. CDR3 length equals 14 residues. The V and J ends lost 2 bases and 2 bases, in that order; junction bases with no gene match: 2. The CDR3 DNA follows: TGTGCCATCAGTGAGCACAGGGGAAACACTGAAGCTTTCTTT. This sequence encodes CAISEHRGNTEAFF.

This chain uses TRBV19 with TRBJ2-2, with D unresolved. Looked up from germline, CDR1 is LNHDA and CDR2 is SQIVND (reference sequence). The CDR3 is 15 residues long. Between the trimmed V and J ends, which lost 3 bases and 4 bases, there was a span of 12 bases. CDR3 sequence reads: CASSMQPWATGELFF. CDR3 nucleotides: TGTGCCAGTAGTATGCAGCCTTGGGCCACCGGGGAGCTGTTTTTT.

CDR3 sequence (DNA): TGCGCCAGCAGCTCGGGACAGGCGAATTCACCCCTCCACTTT. Amino acid sequence: CASSSGQANSPLHF. This rearrangement joins TRBV5-1 to TRBJ1-6; 8 nucleotides agree with TRBD1. CDR1 and CDR2 (germline): SGHRS, YFSETQ. J was trimmed by 7 bases and V by 3 bases; bases with no gene match: 3. The length of the CDR3 is 14 residues. The full variable domain, with the rest looked up from reference TRBV5-1 and TRBJ1-6, is KAGVTQTPRYLIKTRGQQVTLSCSPISGHRSVSWYQQTPGQGLQFLFEYFSETQRNKGNFPGRFSGRQFSNSRSEMNVSTLELGDSALYLCASSSGQANSPLHFGNGTRLTVT.

The chain employs TRBV29-1 and TRBJ1-1; 7 bases are shared with TRBD1. The ends lost 6 bases at V and 1 base at J; junction bases unmatched: 5. Germline CDR1 and CDR2: SQVTM and ANQGSEA. The CDR3 length is 13 residues. The CDR3 DNA reads TGCAGCGTCGCTACAGGGGCGAACACTGAAGCTTTCTTT. Its translation: CSVATGANTEAFF.

The chain employs TRBV18 and TRBJ1-1; 12 bases are a match to TRBD1. Germline CDR1 reads KGHSH; CDR2 reads LQKENI. V trimming: 0 bases; J trimming: 1 base; junction bases outside the gene matches: 6. The CDR3 runs 18 residues. CDR3 in amino acids: CASSPPTGQGARNTEAFF. The CDR3 DNA sequence: TGTGCCAGCTCACCACCGACGGGACAGGGGGCGCGGAACACTGAAGCTTTCTTT.

The chain couples TRBV7-2 to TRBJ2-5; D is possibly TRBD1 (6 bases). The CDR3 totals 14 residues. Trimming left V 5 bases short and J 4 bases short, with 14 bases between. Germline values: CDR1 SGHTA, CDR2 FQGNSA. The CDR3 bases are TGTGCCAGCAGCATCAGGGACATAAGAGAGACCCAGTACTTC. Amino acids: CASSIRDIRETQYF.

V usage is TRBV5-1 and J usage is TRBJ1-4; D is possibly TRBD1 (6 bases). The ends were cut back, 4 bases at V and 7 bases at J, with 23 bases in the middle. The CDR3 runs 17 residues. The germline V gene encodes CDR1 SGHRS and CDR2 YFSETQ. Here the CDR3 reads CASSQTGIVTPGEKLFF. The CDR3 DNA sequence: TGCGCCAGCAGCCAAACAGGGATCGTAACCCCTGGTGAAAAACTGTTTTTT.

This chain uses TRBV29-1 with TRBJ1-2; D perhaps matches TRBD1 (6 bases). CDR1 SQVTM and CDR2 ANQGSEA come from the germline V gene. The CDR3 totals 13 residues. The V gene lost 4 bases and the J gene lost 2 bases, with 11 bases spanning the gap. Here the CDR3 reads CSVGTVMNYGYTF. CDR3 DNA: TGCAGCGTTGGGACAGTCATGAACTATGGCTACACCTTC.

The chain has TRBV7-8 and TRBJ2-1; TRBD1 matches 8 bases. Germline CDR1 is SGHVS and CDR2 is FQNEAQ. CDR3 size: 16 residues. The V and J ends lost 5 bases and 4 bases, in that order; junction bases with no gene match: 10. The CDR3 nucleotides are TGTGCCAGCAGCCAAGGACCGGGACAGGAGTACAATGAGCAGTTCTTC. This translates into CASSQGPGQEYNEQFF.

This chain links TRBV5-4 with TRBJ1-2; 9 bases align to TRBD1. Germline CDR1 and CDR2: SGHNT and YYREEE (reference sequence). V gave up 2 bases and J gave up 7 bases; unmatched junction bases: 3. The CDR3 has 13 residues. Written as DNA, the CDR3 is TGTGCCAGCAGCTTAAACAGGGGGCTTGGCTACACCTTC. It codes for CASSLNRGLGYTF.

Here the CDR3 DNA reads TGTGCCATCAGTGAAATGAGCGGGGGGGCTGATGAGCAGTTCTTC. Translated: CAISEMSGGADEQFF. V is TRBV10-3 and J is TRBJ2-1; 10 bases agree with TRBD2. The ends lost 3 bases at V and 8 bases at J; junction bases unmatched: 7. Germline V lookup: CDR1 ENHRY, CDR2 SYGVKD. There are 15 residues in the CDR3.

The J gene is TRBJ1-3, the V gene TRBV9; 9 nucleotides match TRBD1. V was clipped by 2 bases and J by 0 bases; unmatched bases: 15. Germline V gene data show CDR1 as SGDLS and CDR2 as YYNGEE. The CDR3 loop spans 20 amino acids. DNA for the CDR3: TGTGCCAGCAGCGTGGCCCCGGGACAGGGCGGATTGAGCTCTGGAAACACCATATATTTT. It yields the protein CASSVAPGQGGLSSGNTIYF.

A word on this clone: The same CDR3 arises from other DNA sequences in this sample as well. The genes are TRBV7-8 and TRBJ1-6; TRBD1 aligns across 8 bases. The CDR3 has 15 residues. From germline, CDR1 is SGHVS and CDR2 FQNEAQ. Trimming cost V 4 bases and J 8 bases; bases outside gene matches: 7. The CDR3 nucleotides are TGTGCCAGCAGCTCTTGGACAGGGTATGATTCACCCCTCCACTTT. Its translation: CASSSWTGYDSPLHF.

The J gene is TRBJ1-6, the V gene TRBV4-2; 7 bases are shared with TRBD1. CDR3 length: 16 residues. With 6 bases clipped from V and 0 bases from J, the junction kept 5 bases outside the gene matches. The germline gives CDR1 LGHNA, CDR2 YNFKEQ. The CDR3 DNA follows: TGTGCCAGCAGTCAACGACAGGGCTCCTATAATTCACCCCTCCACTTT. Its translation: CASSQRQGSYNSPLHF.

This sequence joins TRBV19 and TRBJ1-5, with unresolved D. V was cut by 3 bases and J by 6 bases, with 6 bases left in between. This CDR3 comprises 12 residues. CDR1 is LNHDA and CDR2 is SQIVND in the germline V gene (reference sequence). The CDR3 region is CASSMAIQPQHF. Here the CDR3 DNA reads TGTGCCAGTAGTATGGCAATTCAGCCCCAGCATTTT.

The chain uses TRBV5-1 and TRBJ2-1, with 11 nucleotides matching TRBD1. The germline V gene has CDR1 SGHRS and CDR2 YFSETQ. Trimming cost V 0 bases and J 8 bases; bases outside gene matches: 10. This CDR3 has 17 amino acids. The CDR3 protein is CASSLGPGTGGTDEQFF. In nucleotides, the CDR3 is TGCGCCAGCAGCTTGGGACCTGGGACAGGGGGAACCGATGAGCAGTTCTTC.

The rearrangement joins TRBV9 to TRBJ2-1, with 9 bases lining up with TRBD1. The CDR3 sequence is 16 residues long. CDR1 is SGDLS, CDR2 YYNGEE, per germline. V lost 4 bases, J lost 5 bases, and 10 bases stayed unmatched. CDR3 amino acids: CASSPWDRAHNNEQFF. The CDR3 nucleotides are TGTGCCAGCAGCCCATGGGACAGGGCGCACAACAATGAGCAGTTCTTC.

V usage is TRBV5-5 and J usage is TRBJ2-3; D is perhaps TRBD1 (6 bases). CDR3 size: 14 residues. Germline CDR1 reads SGHKS; CDR2 reads YYEKEE (reference sequence). V was cut by 0 bases and J by 4 bases, with 9 bases left in between. The CDR3 region is CASSLGTAPDTQYF. DNA of the CDR3: TGTGCCAGCAGCTTGGGGACAGCCCCAGATACGCAGTATTTT.

The V and J genes are TRBV19 and TRBJ2-3; the match to TRBD1 covers 11 bases. The CDR3 totals 14 residues. In germline, CDR1 is LNHDA, CDR2 SQIVND (reference sequence). V lost 8 bases and J lost 4; bases outside the gene matches: 5. CDR3 loop: CASWTGGRSDTQYF. The CDR3 nucleotides read TGTGCCAGTTGGACAGGGGGCAGGTCAGATACGCAGTATTTT.

V gene TRBV5-1 combines with J gene TRBJ1-4, with D unresolved. The ends were cut back, 0 bases at V and 7 bases at J, with 13 bases in the middle. This CDR3 has 15 residues. Germline lookup yields CDR1 SGHRS and CDR2 YFSETQ. CDR3 in amino acids: CASSLVAGSSEKLFF. The CDR3 DNA follows: TGCGCCAGCAGCTTGGTCGCGGGTTCCAGTGAAAAACTGTTTTTT.

This clone was seen more than once but under ten times. The chain recombines TRBV5-1 with TRBJ2-5, with 7 bases fitting TRBD2. Per germline, CDR1 SGHRS and CDR2 YFSETQ. The junction had 2 bases not matched to a gene; V was cut back by 1 base and J by 5 bases. The CDR3 totals 13 residues. The CDR3 DNA sequence: TGCGCCAGCAGCTTGAGGGGAGGGGAGACCCAGTACTTC. This encodes CASSLRGGETQYF.

The J gene is TRBJ2-7, the V gene TRBV5-1; D is possibly TRBD1 (6 bases). The germline CDR1 and CDR2 sequences are SGHRS and YFSETQ. With 0 bases removed from V and 6 bases from J, the gap between germline ends came to 10 bases. This CDR3 has 13 amino acids. This chain's CDR3 is CASSLGAGVEQYF. The DNA of the CDR3 is TGCGCCAGCAGCTTGGGGGCAGGGGTCGAGCAGTACTTC. Full variable domain (missing parts from reference TRBV5-1 and TRBJ2-7): KAGVTQTPRYLIKTRGQQVTLSCSPISGHRSVSWYQQTPGQGLQFLFEYFSETQRNKGNFPGRFSGRQFSNSRSEMNVSTLELGDSALYLCASSLGAGVEQYFGPGTRLTVT.

The rearrangement links TRBV5-1 to TRBJ2-3; D ambiguous. The germline gives CDR1 SGHRS, CDR2 YFSETQ. Trimming took off 0 bases at V and 3 bases at J, with 5 bases between the two ends. The CDR3 is 13 amino acids. DNA for the CDR3: TGCGCCAGCAGCTTGGGGGCTACAGATACGCAGTATTTT. It yields the protein CASSLGATDTQYF.